A selection of T cell receptor beta chains follows, all from one sample in a study of preoperative IRX-2 immunotherapy in early breast cancer. Measured with immunoSEQ multiplex PCR; TCRdb has only the in-frame clones, and not every one. Of more than 20,000 clones listed, 80% to 90% were seen once; the top ten hold less than 35%. Source: tumor tissue, taken after IRX-2 immunotherapy. Receptors were obtained from a human donor with breast cancer. CDR3s include the opening cysteine and the closing phenylalanine or tryptophan. Fields, in order: J gene, D gene, clone size, V gene, CDR3 DNA, CDR3 protein. D genes are given only for firm matches. Clone size is shown for a subset of rows, as once, few, many or a class of expanded clone.

j_call: TRBJ1-2; d_call: TRBD1; clone_size: -; v_call: TRBV6-5; cdr3_nt: TGTGCCAGCAGAATCGAACAGGGGAACTATGGCTACACCTTC; cdr3_aa: CASRIEQGNYGYTF
j_call: TRBJ1-5; d_call: -; clone_size: -; v_call: TRBV5-1; cdr3_nt: TGCGCCAGCAGCCGGGACACCAATCAGCCCCAGCATTTT; cdr3_aa: CASSRDTNQPQHF
j_call: TRBJ1-5; d_call: TRBD1; clone_size: -; v_call: TRBV6-5; cdr3_nt: TGTGCCAGCAGTTCACAAGGACAGGCTGGTTTTCAGCCCCAGCATTTT; cdr3_aa: CASSSQGQAGFQPQHF
j_call: TRBJ1-5; d_call: -; clone_size: -; v_call: TRBV6-5; cdr3_nt: TGTGCCAGCAGTTACACGGGGGGGAGCAATCAGCCCCAGCATTTT; cdr3_aa: CASSYTGGSNQPQHF
j_call: TRBJ2-7; d_call: -; clone_size: -; v_call: TRBV27; cdr3_nt: TGTGCCAGCAAGAGACGGGGAACCTACGAGCAGTACTTC; cdr3_aa: CASKRRGTYEQYF
j_call: TRBJ1-5; d_call: -; clone_size: once; v_call: TRBV6-5; cdr3_nt: TGTGCCAGCAGAAGATCCGACTGGCAGCCCCAGCATTTT; cdr3_aa: CASRRSDWQPQHF
j_call: TRBJ1-1; d_call: TRBD1; clone_size: once; v_call: TRBV7-2; cdr3_nt: TGTGCCAGCCCCCAGGGGGTAGGGCGGGTGAACACTGAAGCTTTCTTT; cdr3_aa: CASPQGVGRVNTEAFF
j_call: TRBJ2-7; d_call: TRBD2; clone_size: -; v_call: TRBV5-4; cdr3_nt: TGTGCCAGCAGCTTCGGGACTAGCGGGGAGATGGGACTCTACGAGCAGTACTTC; cdr3_aa: CASSFGTSGEMGLYEQYF
j_call: TRBJ2-7; d_call: TRBD1; clone_size: -; v_call: TRBV10-3; cdr3_nt: TGTGCCATCAGTCCTCGGACAGGGGAGGAGCAGTACTTC; cdr3_aa: CAISPRTGEEQYF
j_call: TRBJ1-2; d_call: -; clone_size: -; v_call: TRBV20-1; cdr3_nt: TGCAGTGCTAGCCCAGATTATGGCTACACCTTC; cdr3_aa: CSASPDYGYTF
j_call: TRBJ2-1; d_call: TRBD2; clone_size: -; v_call: TRBV29-1; cdr3_nt: TGCAGCGTCACACCTGGACTAGCGGGGGCCTACAATGAGCAGTTCTTC; cdr3_aa: CSVTPGLAGAYNEQFF
j_call: TRBJ1-2; d_call: -; clone_size: -; v_call: TRBV5-4; cdr3_nt: TGTGCCAGCAGCTTCCAACCTGAGGAGGGCTACACCTTC; cdr3_aa: CASSFQPEEGYTF
j_call: TRBJ1-3; d_call: -; clone_size: -; v_call: TRBV9; cdr3_nt: TGTGCCAGCAGCCTACTCGTCGGGCGGGCTGGAAACACCATATATTTT; cdr3_aa: CASSLLVGRAGNTIYF
j_call: TRBJ1-5; d_call: -; clone_size: -; v_call: TRBV29-1; cdr3_nt: TGCAGCGCCGCAACCGGGCCCAATCAGCCCCAGCATTTT; cdr3_aa: CSAATGPNQPQHF
j_call: TRBJ2-2; d_call: -; clone_size: -; v_call: TRBV9; cdr3_nt: TGTGCCAGCAGCGTAGATCACGGATTAGGAAACACCGGGGAGCTGTTTTTT; cdr3_aa: CASSVDHGLGNTGELFF
j_call: TRBJ2-3; d_call: -; clone_size: -; v_call: TRBV6-4; cdr3_nt: TGTGCCAGCAGGGATTTTACGCAGTATTTT; cdr3_aa: CASRDFTQYF
j_call: TRBJ1-5; d_call: -; clone_size: -; v_call: TRBV10-2; cdr3_nt: TGCGCCAGCAGCTGGGACGGTCAAGGGCCCCAGCATTTT; cdr3_aa: CASSWDGQGPQHF
j_call: TRBJ1-5; d_call: -; clone_size: -; v_call: TRBV5-6; cdr3_nt: TGTGCCAGCAGCTTGGCTCTCGGAAGAGACAATCAGCCCCAGCATTTT; cdr3_aa: CASSLALGRDNQPQHF
j_call: TRBJ1-4; d_call: TRBD1; clone_size: -; v_call: TRBV5-4; cdr3_nt: TGTGCCAGCAGCTCGACAGGGGCGGGTGAAAAACTGTTTTTT; cdr3_aa: CASSSTGAGEKLFF
j_call: TRBJ1-4; d_call: TRBD1; clone_size: -; v_call: TRBV15; cdr3_nt: TGTGCCACCAGCCCCCTGGTTGGGGACAGTAATGAAAAACTGTTTTTT; cdr3_aa: CATSPLVGDSNEKLFF
j_call: TRBJ1-3; d_call: TRBD1; clone_size: -; v_call: TRBV18; cdr3_nt: TGTGCCAGCACATCCGGGACAGGGGGCTTCGGAAACACCATATATTTT; cdr3_aa: CASTSGTGGFGNTIYF
j_call: TRBJ2-2; d_call: -; clone_size: -; v_call: TRBV28; cdr3_nt: TGTGCCAGCAGTTGGAGTACCGGGGAGCTGTTTTTT; cdr3_aa: CASSWSTGELFF
j_call: TRBJ1-1; d_call: -; clone_size: -; v_call: TRBV28; cdr3_nt: TGTGCCAGCAGCAGTGGACAGTTTGAAGCTTTCTTT; cdr3_aa: CASSSGQFEAFF
j_call: TRBJ2-3; d_call: -; clone_size: -; v_call: TRBV18; cdr3_nt: TGTGCCAGCTCACCTAACTCGTGGGGGTCCACAGATACGCAGTATTTT; cdr3_aa: CASSPNSWGSTDTQYF
j_call: TRBJ2-6; d_call: TRBD1; clone_size: -; v_call: TRBV9; cdr3_nt: TGTGCCAGCAGCCCTACAGGGGTCGGGGCCAACGTCCTGACTTTC; cdr3_aa: CASSPTGVGANVLTF
j_call: TRBJ1-2; d_call: -; clone_size: -; v_call: TRBV28; cdr3_nt: TGTGCCAGCAGTTTGGAACAGAGAGTGGGCTACACCTTC; cdr3_aa: CASSLEQRVGYTF
j_call: TRBJ1-2; d_call: -; clone_size: -; v_call: TRBV30; cdr3_nt: TGTGCCTGGAAATATTCAGGGTATAGGTATGGCTACACCTTC; cdr3_aa: CAWKYSGYRYGYTF
j_call: TRBJ1-1; d_call: -; clone_size: -; v_call: TRBV29-1; cdr3_nt: TGCAGCGTTGCGCCTCTCAGCTTATCTTTGAACACTGAAGCTTTCTTT; cdr3_aa: CSVAPLSLSLNTEAFF
j_call: TRBJ1-1; d_call: -; clone_size: -; v_call: TRBV18; cdr3_nt: TGTGCCAGCTCACCACCGGGCAGGGGTGGTGAAGCTTTCTTT; cdr3_aa: CASSPPGRGGEAFF
j_call: TRBJ1-1; d_call: -; clone_size: -; v_call: TRBV7-2; cdr3_nt: TGTGCCAGCAGCCCCAGGAGGAGCTACCTGAACACTGAAGCTTTCTTT; cdr3_aa: CASSPRRSYLNTEAFF
j_call: TRBJ1-1; d_call: -; clone_size: -; v_call: TRBV14; cdr3_nt: TGTGCCAGCAGCCTTACGATCGGGGTACTTGACACTGAAGCTTTCTTT; cdr3_aa: CASSLTIGVLDTEAFF
j_call: TRBJ2-5; d_call: TRBD2; clone_size: -; v_call: TRBV11-2; cdr3_nt: TGTGCCAGCAGCTTAGGGACTAGCGGGGGATTAGTAGAGACCCAGTACTTC; cdr3_aa: CASSLGTSGGLVETQYF
j_call: TRBJ2-5; d_call: TRBD1; clone_size: -; v_call: TRBV5-4; cdr3_nt: TGTGCCAGCAGCTGGGACAGGGGAGAGACCCAGTACTTC; cdr3_aa: CASSWDRGETQYF
j_call: TRBJ2-1; d_call: -; clone_size: once; v_call: TRBV19; cdr3_nt: TGTGCCAGTAGGACCCAAAGCTCCTACAATGAGCAGTTCTTC; cdr3_aa: CASRTQSSYNEQFF
j_call: TRBJ2-7; d_call: TRBD2; clone_size: -; v_call: TRBV27; cdr3_nt: TGTGCCAGCAGTGTACGGGGGGACTACGAGCAGTACTTC; cdr3_aa: CASSVRGDYEQYF
j_call: TRBJ2-5; d_call: TRBD2; clone_size: -; v_call: TRBV7-7; cdr3_nt: TGTGCTAGCAGCTTAGTAGCGGGGGGGCTCGGAGAGACCCAGTACTTC; cdr3_aa: CASSLVAGGLGETQYF
j_call: TRBJ1-4; d_call: -; clone_size: -; v_call: TRBV29-1; cdr3_nt: TGCAGCGCGACGGAATTAACTAATGAAAAACTGTTTTTT; cdr3_aa: CSATELTNEKLFF
j_call: TRBJ1-2; d_call: -; clone_size: -; v_call: TRBV9; cdr3_nt: TGTGCCAGCAGCGCCAGGGAAAGGTATGGCTACACCTTC; cdr3_aa: CASSARERYGYTF
j_call: TRBJ2-4; d_call: -; clone_size: once; v_call: TRBV19; cdr3_nt: TGTGCCAGTAGTACCGGACTGACGCTAGCCAAAAACATTCAGTACTTC; cdr3_aa: CASSTGLTLAKNIQYF
j_call: TRBJ1-5; d_call: -; clone_size: -; v_call: TRBV28; cdr3_nt: TGTGCCAGCAGTCGTCCCGGGGCGAGAGGCAATCAGCCCCAGCATTTT; cdr3_aa: CASSRPGARGNQPQHF
j_call: TRBJ1-3; d_call: -; clone_size: -; v_call: TRBV6-5; cdr3_nt: TGTGCCAGCAGTTACTCGCGAGGAAACACCATATATTTT; cdr3_aa: CASSYSRGNTIYF
j_call: TRBJ1-2; d_call: -; clone_size: once; v_call: TRBV19; cdr3_nt: TGTGCCAGTAGTATAGTTCTGTCTCCACAGGGTGGCTACACCTTC; cdr3_aa: CASSIVLSPQGGYTF
j_call: TRBJ1-5; d_call: -; clone_size: -; v_call: TRBV25-1; cdr3_nt: TGTGCCAGCAAAGGGAATAGCAATCAGCCCCAGCATTTT; cdr3_aa: CASKGNSNQPQHF
j_call: TRBJ2-5; d_call: TRBD2; clone_size: once; v_call: TRBV18; cdr3_nt: TGTGCCAGCTCACCCGCCTTAGGCGGGGGGATGGCGGAGACCCAGTACTTC; cdr3_aa: CASSPALGGGMAETQYF
j_call: TRBJ1-6; d_call: -; clone_size: -; v_call: TRBV2; cdr3_nt: TGTGCCAGCAGCCCGAGGTGGGACACCGGTAATTCACCCCTCCACTTT; cdr3_aa: CASSPRWDTGNSPLHF
j_call: TRBJ2-7; d_call: TRBD1; clone_size: -; v_call: TRBV19; cdr3_nt: TGTGCCAGTAGTCTGGGGACAGGGTACGAGCAGTACTTC; cdr3_aa: CASSLGTGYEQYF
j_call: TRBJ2-5; d_call: -; clone_size: -; v_call: TRBV20-1; cdr3_nt: TGCAGTGCTAAGGGGGGGGAGACCCAGTACTTC; cdr3_aa: CSAKGGETQYF
j_call: TRBJ1-2; d_call: -; clone_size: -; v_call: TRBV19; cdr3_nt: TGTGCCAGTAGTATAGATAACGCTCTGGGCTATGGCTACACCTTC; cdr3_aa: CASSIDNALGYGYTF
j_call: TRBJ2-3; d_call: TRBD1; clone_size: once; v_call: TRBV18; cdr3_nt: TGTGCCAGCTCACCCCCCGGGACAGGGGGAATTGATACGCAGTATTTT; cdr3_aa: CASSPPGTGGIDTQYF
j_call: TRBJ2-2; d_call: -; clone_size: -; v_call: TRBV30; cdr3_nt: TGTGCCTGGAGTAGCTGGGGCAACACCGGGGAGCTGTTTTTT; cdr3_aa: CAWSSWGNTGELFF